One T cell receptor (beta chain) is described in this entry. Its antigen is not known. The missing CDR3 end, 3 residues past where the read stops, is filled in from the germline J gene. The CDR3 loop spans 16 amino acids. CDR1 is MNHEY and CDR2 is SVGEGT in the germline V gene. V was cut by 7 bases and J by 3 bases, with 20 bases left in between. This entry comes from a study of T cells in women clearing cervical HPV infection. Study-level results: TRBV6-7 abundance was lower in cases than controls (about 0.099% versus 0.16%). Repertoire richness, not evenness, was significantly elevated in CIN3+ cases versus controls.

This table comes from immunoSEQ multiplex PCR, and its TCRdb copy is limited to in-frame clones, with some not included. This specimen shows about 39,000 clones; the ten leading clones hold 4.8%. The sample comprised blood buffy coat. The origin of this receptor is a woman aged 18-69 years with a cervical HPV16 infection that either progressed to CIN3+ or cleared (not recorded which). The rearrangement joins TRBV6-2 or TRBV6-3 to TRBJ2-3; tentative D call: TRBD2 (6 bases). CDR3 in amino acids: CASKRVNLAKTDTQYF. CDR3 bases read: TGTGCCAGCAAAAGGGTAAATCTAGCGAAAACAGATACG.